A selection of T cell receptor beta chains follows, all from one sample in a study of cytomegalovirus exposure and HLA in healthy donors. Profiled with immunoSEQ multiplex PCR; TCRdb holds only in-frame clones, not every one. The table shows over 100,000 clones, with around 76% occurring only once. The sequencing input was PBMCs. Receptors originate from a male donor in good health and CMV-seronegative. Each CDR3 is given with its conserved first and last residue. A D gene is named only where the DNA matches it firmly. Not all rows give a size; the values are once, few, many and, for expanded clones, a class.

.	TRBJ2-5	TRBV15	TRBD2	CATSREPSGQETQYF
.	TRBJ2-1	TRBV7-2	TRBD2	CASSLVGTSGHNEQFF
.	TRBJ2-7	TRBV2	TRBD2	CASSVGLAGVSGEQYF
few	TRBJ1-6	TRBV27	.	CASSFRQFNSPLHF
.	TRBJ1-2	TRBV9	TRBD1	CASSDITGDGGYTF
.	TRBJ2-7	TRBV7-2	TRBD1	CASSRTGYEQYF
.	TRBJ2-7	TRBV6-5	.	CASSYSMEGGYEQYF
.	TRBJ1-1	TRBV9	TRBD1	CASNRTGDTEAFF
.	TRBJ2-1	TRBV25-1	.	CATGPGTRQFF
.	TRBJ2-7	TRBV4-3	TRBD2	CASSPSTSGIYEQYF
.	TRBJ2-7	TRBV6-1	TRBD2	CASWTSGQESYEQYF
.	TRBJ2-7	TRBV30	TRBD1	CAWAGTGVSEQYF
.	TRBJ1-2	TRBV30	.	CAWSVRVDYGYTF
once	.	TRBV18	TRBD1	CASSTGQGPYEQYF
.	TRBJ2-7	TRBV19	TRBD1	CASSIGPPGQGAYEQYF
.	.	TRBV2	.	CASTGAKSSYEQYF
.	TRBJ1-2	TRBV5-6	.	CASSRPPSRQFNYGYTF
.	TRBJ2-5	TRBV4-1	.	CASSDPGLPQETQYF
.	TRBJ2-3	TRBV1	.	CTSSQEGTSGCGADTQYF
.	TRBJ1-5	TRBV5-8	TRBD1	CASSRFTGAGNQPQHF
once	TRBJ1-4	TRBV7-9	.	CASSEGFLEKLFF
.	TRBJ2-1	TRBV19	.	CASSTRTLTEEQFF
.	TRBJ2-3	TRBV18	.	CASSRLDRAGRTSTDTQYF
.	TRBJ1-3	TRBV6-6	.	CASSYSGLTGNTIYF
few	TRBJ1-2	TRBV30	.	CAGGRLGGGYTF
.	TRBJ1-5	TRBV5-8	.	CASSFCHLVRHF
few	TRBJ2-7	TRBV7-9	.	CASSSPQGLLNYEQYF
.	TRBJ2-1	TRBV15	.	CATSRAVGVSYNEQFF
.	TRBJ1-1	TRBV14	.	CASSLYMNTEAFF
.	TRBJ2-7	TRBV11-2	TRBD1	CASSQIGQGMGEQYF
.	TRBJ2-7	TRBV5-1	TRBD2	CASRYTGGSYEQYF
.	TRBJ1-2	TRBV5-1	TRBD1	CASSPTTGVDYGYTF
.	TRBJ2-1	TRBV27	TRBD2	CASSLSGTSGGADEQFF
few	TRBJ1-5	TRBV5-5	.	CASSLGSGAEGNQPQHF
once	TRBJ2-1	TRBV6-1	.	CASSQEGRRGQFF
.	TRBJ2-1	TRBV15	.	CATSRSHRAGPPSSYNEQFF
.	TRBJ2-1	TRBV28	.	CASNFPRGGYEQFF
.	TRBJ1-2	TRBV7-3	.	CASSSTPGHSTNYGYTF
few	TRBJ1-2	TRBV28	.	CATQGNYGYTF
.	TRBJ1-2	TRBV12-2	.	CASRLDSRDRRRYGYTF
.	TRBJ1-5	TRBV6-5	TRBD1	CASSPDRGRQPQHF
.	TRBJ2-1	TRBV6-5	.	CASRQSGPVRNEQFF
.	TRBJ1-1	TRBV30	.	CAWTTGRDTEAFF
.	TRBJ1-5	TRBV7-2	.	CASSRSQGNQPQHF
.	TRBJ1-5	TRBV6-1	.	CASSEAPITQPQHF
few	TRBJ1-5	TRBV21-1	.	CASSIHRDRVDPQHF
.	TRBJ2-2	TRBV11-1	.	CASSQTDIGSTGELFF
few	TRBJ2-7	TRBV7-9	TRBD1	CASSLAQGDGNEQYF